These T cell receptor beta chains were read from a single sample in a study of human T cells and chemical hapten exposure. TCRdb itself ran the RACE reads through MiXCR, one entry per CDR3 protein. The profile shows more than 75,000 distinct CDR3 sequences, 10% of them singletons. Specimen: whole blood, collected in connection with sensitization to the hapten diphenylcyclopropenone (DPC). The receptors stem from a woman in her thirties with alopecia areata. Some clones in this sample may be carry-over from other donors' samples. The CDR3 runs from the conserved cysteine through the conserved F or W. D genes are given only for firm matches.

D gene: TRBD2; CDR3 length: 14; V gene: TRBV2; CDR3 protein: CARRGGAGTGELFF
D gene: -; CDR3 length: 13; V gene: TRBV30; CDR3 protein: CAWTGTAKNIQYF
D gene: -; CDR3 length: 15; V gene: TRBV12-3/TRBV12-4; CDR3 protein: CATGRRQGSYNEQFF
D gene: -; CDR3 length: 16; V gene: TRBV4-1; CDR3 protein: CASSHITGTDVYGYTF
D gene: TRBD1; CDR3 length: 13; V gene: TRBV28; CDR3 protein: CASRTQGADTQYF
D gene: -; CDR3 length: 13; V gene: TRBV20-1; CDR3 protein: CSAPGLGGNEQFF
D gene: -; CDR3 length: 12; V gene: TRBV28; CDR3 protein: CASTPDRYGYTF
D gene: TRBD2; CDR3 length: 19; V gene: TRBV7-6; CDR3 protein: CASSFARLTSGSFRNEQFF
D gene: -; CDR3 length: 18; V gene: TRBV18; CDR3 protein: CASSPRLGASEANYGYTF
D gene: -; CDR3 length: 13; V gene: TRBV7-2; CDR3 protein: CASSVTGSDTQYF
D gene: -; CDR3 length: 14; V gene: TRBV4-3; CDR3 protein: CASSRQGQYNEQFF
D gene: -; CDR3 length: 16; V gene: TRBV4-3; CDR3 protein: CASSQEGSSNTGELFF
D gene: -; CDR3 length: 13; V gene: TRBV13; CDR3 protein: CASRRQNSYEQYF
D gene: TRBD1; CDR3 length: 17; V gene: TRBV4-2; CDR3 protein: CASSQAGGARQGYEQYF
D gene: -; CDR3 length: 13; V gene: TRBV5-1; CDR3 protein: CASSLSSTHTQYF
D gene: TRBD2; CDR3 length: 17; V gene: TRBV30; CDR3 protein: CAWSGSARELTYNEQFF
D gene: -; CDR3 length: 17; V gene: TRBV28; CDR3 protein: CASRALSTGFQGETQYF
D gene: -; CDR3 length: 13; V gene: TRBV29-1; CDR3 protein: CSVGTGGRETQYF
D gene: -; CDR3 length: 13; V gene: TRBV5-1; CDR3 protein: CASSFGGSSEAFF
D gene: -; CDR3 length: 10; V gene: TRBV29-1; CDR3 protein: CSVGMETQYF
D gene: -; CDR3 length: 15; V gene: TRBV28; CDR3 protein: CASSAIYSGANVLTF
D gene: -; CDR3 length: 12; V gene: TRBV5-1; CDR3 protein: CASGTSTDTQYF
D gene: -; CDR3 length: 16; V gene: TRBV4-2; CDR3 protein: CASSQDIGSYNSPLHF
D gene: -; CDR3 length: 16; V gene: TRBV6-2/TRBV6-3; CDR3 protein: CASTRRVSGALYEQYF
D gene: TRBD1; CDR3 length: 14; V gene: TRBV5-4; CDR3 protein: CASSYAGTGQGYTF
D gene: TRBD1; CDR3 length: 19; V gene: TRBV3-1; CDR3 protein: CASSLQRGQASSYNSPLHF
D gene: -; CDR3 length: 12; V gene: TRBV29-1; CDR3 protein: CSVGGFNQPQHF
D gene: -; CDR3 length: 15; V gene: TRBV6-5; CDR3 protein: CASSYSRFGADTQYF
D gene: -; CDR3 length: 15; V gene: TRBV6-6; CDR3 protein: CASSPGGSPNEKLFF
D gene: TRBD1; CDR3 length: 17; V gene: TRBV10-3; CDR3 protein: CAIRLRDRGNPGNTIYF
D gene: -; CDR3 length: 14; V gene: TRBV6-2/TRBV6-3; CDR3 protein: CASSLTVMNTEAFF
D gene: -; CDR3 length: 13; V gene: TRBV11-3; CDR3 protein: CASSLDQRSPLHF
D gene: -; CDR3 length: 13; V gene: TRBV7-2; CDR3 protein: CASSLGQGDAYTF
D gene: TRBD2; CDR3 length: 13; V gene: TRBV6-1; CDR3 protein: CASSSGAYNEQFF
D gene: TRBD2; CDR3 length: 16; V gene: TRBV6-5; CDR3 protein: CASSPRLAGRTDTQYF
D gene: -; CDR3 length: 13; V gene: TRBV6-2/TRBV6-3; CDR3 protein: CASEDTYNNEQFF
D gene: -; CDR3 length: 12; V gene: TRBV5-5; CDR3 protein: CASSRSSAEQYF
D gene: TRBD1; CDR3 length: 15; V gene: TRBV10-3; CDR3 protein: CAISSDRGQTDTQYF
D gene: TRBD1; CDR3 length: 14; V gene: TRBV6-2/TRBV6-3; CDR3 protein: CASRSQGLGTEAFF
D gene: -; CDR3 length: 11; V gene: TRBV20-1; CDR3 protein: CSAPGTAKLFF
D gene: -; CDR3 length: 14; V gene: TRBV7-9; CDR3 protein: CASSWASDQETQYF
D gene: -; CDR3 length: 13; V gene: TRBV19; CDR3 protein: CASRLGARTEAFF
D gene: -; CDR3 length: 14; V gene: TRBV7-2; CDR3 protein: CASSLDPPSGPQHF
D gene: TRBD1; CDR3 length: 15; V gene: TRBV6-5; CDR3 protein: CASSYRGTANYGYTF
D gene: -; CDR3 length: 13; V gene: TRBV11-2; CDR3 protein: CASSQAVTGELFF
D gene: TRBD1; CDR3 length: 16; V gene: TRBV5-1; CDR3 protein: CASSLTRRDRAYGYTF
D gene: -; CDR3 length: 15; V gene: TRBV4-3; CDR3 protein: CASSQGSPKAGEQFF
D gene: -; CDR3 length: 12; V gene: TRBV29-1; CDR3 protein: CSVEGNTGELFF